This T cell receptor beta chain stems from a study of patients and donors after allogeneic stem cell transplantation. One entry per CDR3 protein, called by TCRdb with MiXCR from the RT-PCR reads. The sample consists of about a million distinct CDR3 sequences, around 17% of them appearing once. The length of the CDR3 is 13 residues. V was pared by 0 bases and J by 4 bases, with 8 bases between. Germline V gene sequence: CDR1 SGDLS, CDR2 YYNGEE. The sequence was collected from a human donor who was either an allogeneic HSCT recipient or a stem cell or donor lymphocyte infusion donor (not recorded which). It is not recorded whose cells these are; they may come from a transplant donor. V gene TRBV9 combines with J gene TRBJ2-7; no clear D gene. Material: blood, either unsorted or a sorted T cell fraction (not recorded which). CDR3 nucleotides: TGTGCCAGCAGCGTAGCTCCGCAGTACGAGCAGTACTTC. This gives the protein CASSVAPQYEQYF.